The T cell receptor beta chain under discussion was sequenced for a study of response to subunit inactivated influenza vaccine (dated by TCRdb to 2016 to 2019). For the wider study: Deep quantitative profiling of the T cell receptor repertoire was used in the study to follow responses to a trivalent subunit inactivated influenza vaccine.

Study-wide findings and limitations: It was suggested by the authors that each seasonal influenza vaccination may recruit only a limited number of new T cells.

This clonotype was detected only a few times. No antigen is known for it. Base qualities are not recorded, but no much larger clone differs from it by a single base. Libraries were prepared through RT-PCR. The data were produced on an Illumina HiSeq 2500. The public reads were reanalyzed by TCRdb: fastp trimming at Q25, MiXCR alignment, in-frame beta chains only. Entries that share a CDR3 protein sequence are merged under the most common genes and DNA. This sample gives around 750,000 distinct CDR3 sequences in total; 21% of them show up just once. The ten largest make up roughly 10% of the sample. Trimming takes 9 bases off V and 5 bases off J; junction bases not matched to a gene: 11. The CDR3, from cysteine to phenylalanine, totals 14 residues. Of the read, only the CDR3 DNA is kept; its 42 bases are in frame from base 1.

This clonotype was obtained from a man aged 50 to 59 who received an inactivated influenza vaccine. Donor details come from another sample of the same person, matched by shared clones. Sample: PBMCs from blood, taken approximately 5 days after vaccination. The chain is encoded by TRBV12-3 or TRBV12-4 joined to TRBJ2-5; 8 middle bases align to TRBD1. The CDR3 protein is CASRTAGGFETQYF. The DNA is TGTGCCAGTCGGACGGCAGGGGGCTTTGAGACCCAGTACTTC.